A selection of T cell receptor beta chains follows, all from one sample in a study of PD-L1 blockade in urothelial cancer. The assay was immunoSEQ multiplex PCR, and TCRdb's table has in-frame clones only and misses some. Among 40,000 or so clones listed, approximately 86% were seen once. The sequenced sample was PBMCs, obtained around atezolizumab (anti-PD-L1) treatment. All receptors derive from a man aged 55 to 70 with urothelial cancer. The CDR3 runs from the conserved cysteine through the conserved F or W. D genes are given only for firm matches. Expanded clones are given a class, and other clones once, few, many or no size at all.

size,J,D,V,DNA,CDR3
few,TRBJ2-7,.,TRBV30,TGTGCCTGGAGTCAGGACAGCGCTACCTACGAGCAGTACTTC,CAWSQDSATYEQYF
.,TRBJ2-5,.,TRBV7-2,TGTGCCAGCAGACCGGGACTCCACGAAGAGACCCAGTACTTC,CASRPGLHEETQYF
once,TRBJ2-3,TRBD1,TRBV5-1,TGCGCCAGCAGCTTGGAAGCGACAGGGACCCGCACAGATACGCAGTATTTT,CASSLEATGTRTDTQYF
.,TRBJ1-2,TRBD1,TRBV19,TGTGCCAGTAGGATTGACAGGGAACGTGGCTACACCTTC,CASRIDRERGYTF
few,TRBJ1-4,TRBD1,TRBV2,TGTGCCAGCAGGGAAGGACAGGGTCAAAAACTGTTTTTT,CASREGQGQKLFF
once,TRBJ1-2,.,TRBV19,TGTGCCAGTAGCCCATACAGGGTGGTCGGCTATGGCTACACCTTC,CASSPYRVVGYGYTF
.,TRBJ2-7,TRBD1,TRBV27,TGTGCCAGCAGTCCCCTGGACAGGGCGGATTTGCGAGAGCAGTACTTC,CASSPLDRADLREQYF
.,TRBJ1-2,.,TRBV28,TGTGCCAGCAGTAACGGTCGGGTTAACTATGGCTACACCTTC,CASSNGRVNYGYTF
.,TRBJ1-2,TRBD1,TRBV4-1,TGCGCCAGCAGCCAGCGCCACGGGGGACAGGCCCTCTATGGCTACACCTTC,CASSQRHGGQALYGYTF
.,TRBJ2-7,.,TRBV30,TGTGCCTGGAGGGGGAGCTACGAGCAGTACTTC,CAWRGSYEQYF
.,TRBJ2-1,TRBD1,TRBV30,TGTGCCTGGAGTGAGACAGGGATCAAGTTCTTC,CAWSETGIKFF
.,TRBJ2-7,TRBD2,TRBV2,TGTGCCAGCACCCCCGGGACTAGCTACGAGCAGTACTTC,CASTPGTSYEQYF
.,TRBJ2-5,TRBD1,TRBV29-1,TGCAGCGGGGGACAGAAAGAGACCCAGTACTTC,CSGGQKETQYF
once,TRBJ2-1,TRBD2,TRBV11-2,TGTGCCAGCAGCTTAGTATCCGGGACTAGCGGCCGGGGCAATGAGCAGTTCTTC,CASSLVSGTSGRGNEQFF
.,TRBJ1-5,.,TRBV6-1,TGTGCCAGCAGTGGTCAGGGGAGAGATCAGCCCCAGCATTTT,CASSGQGRDQPQHF
.,TRBJ2-1,.,TRBV12-5,TGTGCTAGTGGTCCGCGCCTTAGTGGCAATGAGCAGTTCTTC,CASGPRLSGNEQFF
.,TRBJ2-1,.,TRBV4-2,TGTGCCAGCAGCCCTCGGTCCCGGGACAAATTCAATGAGCAGTTCTTC,CASSPRSRDKFNEQFF
.,TRBJ2-7,TRBD2,TRBV18,TGTGCCAGCTCACGTACGACTAGCGGGGGACCCTACGAGCAGTACTTC,CASSRTTSGGPYEQYF
.,TRBJ1-5,.,TRBV30,TGTGCCTGGAGCTCCTATAGCAATCAGCCCCAGCATTTT,CAWSSYSNQPQHF
few,TRBJ2-7,TRBD2,TRBV10-3,TGTGCCATCGCGGGAGTCCACGAGCAGTACTTC,CAIAGVHEQYF
.,TRBJ1-5,.,TRBV6-1,TGTGCCAGCAGTGAAGAGGGGGTTTGGGGGCCCCAGCATTTT,CASSEEGVWGPQHF
.,TRBJ1-5,.,TRBV10-3,TGTGCCATCAGGGGAGGGGACGGTGGAGGTCCCCAGCATTTT,CAIRGGDGGGPQHF
.,TRBJ1-2,TRBD1,TRBV5-1,TGCGCCAGCAGCTTGGCGACAGGGGGCTATGGCTACACCTTC,CASSLATGGYGYTF
.,TRBJ2-7,.,TRBV6-1,TGTGCCAGCGCCCCCGGGCCGGAGGGCGAGCAGTACTTC,CASAPGPEGEQYF
few,TRBJ2-7,TRBD2,TRBV10-3,TGTGCCATCAGTGGGGTAGCGGGAGGGCCCAGGGAGCAGTACTTC,CAISGVAGGPREQYF
.,TRBJ2-2,.,TRBV5-5,TGTGCCAGCAGGTTGGACCAGGGTCGCAACACCGGGGAGCTGTTTTTT,CASRLDQGRNTGELFF
.,TRBJ1-1,.,TRBV5-4,TGTGCCAGCAGCTTGGGGGCAGGGAACACTGAAGCTTTCTTT,CASSLGAGNTEAFF
.,TRBJ2-1,TRBD2,TRBV6-1,TGTGCCACCATAGCGGGAGGTGCCTACAATGAGCAGTTCTTC,CATIAGGAYNEQFF
.,TRBJ1-6,.,TRBV14,TGTGCCAGCAGCCAAGAACTGTATTCACCCCTCCACTTT,CASSQELYSPLHF
.,TRBJ2-3,.,TRBV7-8,TGTGCCAGCAGCTTATTCGCAGATACGCAGTATTTT,CASSLFADTQYF
.,TRBJ2-2,TRBD2,TRBV9,TGTGCCAGCAGCGGACGGGGCGGGAGAGGCACCGGGGAGCTGTTTTTT,CASSGRGGRGTGELFF
.,TRBJ2-1,TRBD2,TRBV19,TGTGCCAGTAGCATAACCGGGACTAGCGGGATAGCTCCGCAGTTCTTC,CASSITGTSGIAPQFF
.,TRBJ2-3,TRBD2,TRBV5-6,TGTGCCAGCAGCTTCGGTAGCGGGGGGCGCACAGATACGCAGTATTTT,CASSFGSGGRTDTQYF
once,TRBJ2-1,TRBD2,TRBV27,TGTGCCAGCAAACCTAGCGGAAGGAAATACAATGAGCAGTTCTTC,CASKPSGRKYNEQFF
.,TRBJ2-2,TRBD1,TRBV27,TGTGCCAGCAGCCCGGGACAGACGAACACCGGGGAGCTGTTTTTT,CASSPGQTNTGELFF
.,TRBJ1-2,.,TRBV28,TGTGCCAGCAGTGTATCGTCGGCGGGTGGCTACACCTTC,CASSVSSAGGYTF
once,TRBJ2-3,TRBD2,TRBV28,TGTGCCAGCAGTCCCCAAACTAGCGGAGTAACAGATACGCAGTATTTT,CASSPQTSGVTDTQYF
.,TRBJ2-5,TRBD2,TRBV25-1,TGTGCCAGCAGTGAATGGGGGGGGTCGATGGAAGAGACCCAGTACTTC,CASSEWGGSMEETQYF
.,TRBJ1-5,TRBD1,TRBV6-5,TGTGCCAGCTCTTCAGCGGGACAGGGAGGTCAGCCCCAGCATTTT,CASSSAGQGGQPQHF
once,TRBJ1-1,TRBD1,TRBV5-8,TGTGCCAGCAGCCGAGGACAGGGGGTATTGACTGAAGCTTTCTTT,CASSRGQGVLTEAFF
.,TRBJ1-2,TRBD1,TRBV11-3,TGTGCCAGCAGCTTAGAAGCAGGCCAGGGGGCGGGGGGCTACACCTTC,CASSLEAGQGAGGYTF
.,TRBJ1-2,.,TRBV27,TGTGCCAGCAGTTTATTACCGGGGGGTGGAAGTGGCTACACCTTC,CASSLLPGGGSGYTF
.,TRBJ2-3,.,TRBV6-6,TGTGCCAGCAGTTACCCCCCAACGCAGTATTTT,CASSYPPTQYF